The entry that follows covers one TCR beta chain sequence. The V and J ends lost 0 bases and 6 bases, in that order; junction bases with no gene match: 7. CDR1 is SGDLS and CDR2 is YYNGEE in the germline V gene. The CDR3 runs to 15 residues. As processed by the authors: Cell counts per sample came from amplifying reference gene primers. Some clones are missing from TCRdb's copy, which holds only in-frame ones; the method was immunoSEQ multiplex PCR. Clone size and the V and J calls come from that table; the DNA yielded D and trimming. The table records roughly 230,000 clones, about 88% of them present only once. This specimen belongs to a study of blood T cell repertoires in COVID-19. Turning to the study itself: Spain, Italy and the United States supplied samples that represented acute and convalescent COVID-19. The analysed material was cDNA or gDNA that came from T cells, B-cell-depleted T cells, or PBMCs.

The specimen sequenced was peripheral blood. This clonotype originated in a man aged 65 to 85 with acute or convalescent COVID-19. The chain employs TRBV9 and TRBJ1-1; 8 bases line up with TRBD1. The CDR3 loop reads CASSVAAGGPSEAFF. As DNA, the CDR3 is TGTGCCAGCAGCGTAGCGGCAGGGGGCCCGTCTGAAGCTTTCTTT.